This T cell receptor beta chain was sequenced in a study of tumor and adjacent non-tumor tissue in lung cancer. Study-wide points: Tumor repertoires had a smaller top 100 clone share than normal lung. Patients with more diverse tumor TCRs had worse survival. Significantly higher TCR diversity was found in tumor than normal lung.

A modified ARM-PCR protocol with three rounds of nested PCR amplified TCRbeta. TCRdb independently ran MiXCR on the multiplex PCR reads; one entry per CDR3 protein. The table has some 97,000 distinct CDR3 sequences, roughly two thirds seen once. The template was RNA from unsorted bulk tissue. The normal lung tissue was taken more than 3 cm from the tumor edge. Donors were chemotherapy-naive, newly diagnosed lung cancer surgical patients in China, August–late 2014. Remarks on this clonotype: Its antigen is not known.

The clonotype originates from a man in his thirties or forties with non-small cell lung cancer. Material: distant non-tumor lung tissue.

The CDR3 spells CASSSWEASNEQFF. In DNA form, the CDR3 reads TGTGCCAGCAGTAGTTGGGAGGCGAGCAATGAGCAGTTCTTC. The chain employs TRBV4-2 and TRBJ2-1, with a weak D call TRBD2 (6 bases). Trimming cost V 6 bases and J 6 bases, with 15 bases left between them. Germline lookup yields CDR1 LGHNA and CDR2 YNFKEQ. The CDR3 is 14 amino acids.